This TCR beta chain emerged from a study of OX40 agonist ivuxolimab in advanced cancers. The overall study: Every 2 weeks, patients received ivuxolimab intravenously, dosed at 0.01 to 10 mg/kg.

Measured with immunoSEQ multiplex PCR; TCRdb has only the in-frame clones, and not every one. The sample records approximately 7,400 clones, around 80% being singletons. CDR3 length: 14 amino acids. J gave up 4 bases and V 1 base, and 5 bases lay outside the gene matches. Germline lookup yields CDR1 SGHRS and CDR2 YFSETQ. A word on this clone: The antigen is not known.

Peripheral blood came from all dose cohorts at three timepoints. Study results and limitations: Circulating CD4+ and CD8+ T cells showed clonal expansion by week 6 at 0.1 to 3.0 mg/kg.

The receptor was derived from an adult with an advanced solid tumor such as melanoma, head and neck, liver or kidney cancer. The sample here was CD4+ or CD8+ T cells sorted from blood, taken in a trial of the OX40 agonist ivuxolimab. The chain joins TRBV5-1 to TRBJ2-7, with 7 positions matching TRBD2. The CDR3 DNA is TGCGCCAGCAGCTTGACGGGGGGACTTTACGAGCAGTACTTC. Translated: CASSLTGGLYEQYF.